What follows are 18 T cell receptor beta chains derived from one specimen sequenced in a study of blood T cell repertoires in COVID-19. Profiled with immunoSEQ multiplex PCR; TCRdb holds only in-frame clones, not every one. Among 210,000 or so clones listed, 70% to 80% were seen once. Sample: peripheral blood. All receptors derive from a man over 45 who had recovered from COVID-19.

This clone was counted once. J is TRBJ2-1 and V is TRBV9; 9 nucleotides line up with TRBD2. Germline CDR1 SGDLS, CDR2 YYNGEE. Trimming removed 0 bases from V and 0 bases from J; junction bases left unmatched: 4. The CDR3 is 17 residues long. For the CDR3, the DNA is TGTGCCAGCAGCGTAGGGCTAGCGGGGATCTCCTACAATGAGCAGTTCTTC. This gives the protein CASSVGLAGISYNEQFF.

This CDR3 is CASSQAAWSPWVNNGYTF. Here the CDR3 DNA reads TGTGCCAGCAGCCAAGCAGCGTGGAGCCCGTGGGTGAATAATGGCTACACCTTC. The rearrangement joins TRBV7-8 to TRBJ1-2, with D unresolved. Germline CDR1 reads SGHVS; CDR2 reads FQNEAQ. The V and J ends lost 5 bases and 6 bases respectively, with 28 bases between them. The CDR3 has 18 amino acids.

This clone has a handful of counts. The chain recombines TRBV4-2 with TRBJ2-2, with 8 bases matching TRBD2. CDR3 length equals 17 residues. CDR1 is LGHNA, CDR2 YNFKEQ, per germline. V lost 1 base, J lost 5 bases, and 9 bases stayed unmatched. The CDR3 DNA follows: TGTGCCAGCAGCCAAGTAGCAGCGGGAGTGGAGACCGGGGAGCTGTTTTTT. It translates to CASSQVAAGVETGELFF.

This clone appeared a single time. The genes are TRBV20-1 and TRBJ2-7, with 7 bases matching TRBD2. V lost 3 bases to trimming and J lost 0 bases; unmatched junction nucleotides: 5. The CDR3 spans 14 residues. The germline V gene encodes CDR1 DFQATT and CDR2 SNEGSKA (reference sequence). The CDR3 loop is CSASNSGGSYEQYF. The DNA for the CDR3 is TGCAGTGCTAGTAACTCGGGAGGCTCCTACGAGCAGTACTTC.

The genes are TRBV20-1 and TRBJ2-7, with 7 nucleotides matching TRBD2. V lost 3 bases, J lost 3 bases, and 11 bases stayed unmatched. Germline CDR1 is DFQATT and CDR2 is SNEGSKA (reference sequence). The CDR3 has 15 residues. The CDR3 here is CSASDLPSGIYEQYF. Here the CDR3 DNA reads TGCAGTGCTAGTGATTTGCCTAGCGGAATCTACGAGCAGTACTTC.

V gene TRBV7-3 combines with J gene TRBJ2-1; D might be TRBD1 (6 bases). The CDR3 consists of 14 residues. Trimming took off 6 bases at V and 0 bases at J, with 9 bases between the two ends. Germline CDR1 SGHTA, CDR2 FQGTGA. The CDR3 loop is CASSQDSSYNEQFF. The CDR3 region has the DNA TGTGCCAGCAGTCAGGACAGCTCCTACAATGAGCAGTTCTTC.

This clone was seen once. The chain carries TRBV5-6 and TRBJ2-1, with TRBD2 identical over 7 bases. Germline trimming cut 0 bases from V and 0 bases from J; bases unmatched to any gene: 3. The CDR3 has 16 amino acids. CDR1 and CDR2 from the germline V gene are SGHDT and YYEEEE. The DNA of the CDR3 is TGTGCCAGCAGCTTGGGAGGCGGGAGCTCCTACAATGAGCAGTTCTTC. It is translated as CASSLGGGSSYNEQFF.

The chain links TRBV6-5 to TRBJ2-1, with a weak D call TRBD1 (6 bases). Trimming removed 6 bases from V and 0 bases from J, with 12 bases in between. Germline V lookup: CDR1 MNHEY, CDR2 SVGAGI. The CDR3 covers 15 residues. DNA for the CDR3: TGTGCCAGCAGAGAGACAGGCTACTCCTACAATGAGCAGTTCTTC. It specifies CASRETGYSYNEQFF.

CDR3 in amino acids: CASSPQGGNTEAFF. The CDR3 nucleotides are TGCGCCAGCAGTCCGCAGGGGGGGAACACTGAAGCTTTCTTT. The J gene is TRBJ1-1, the V gene TRBV23-1; the match to TRBD1 covers 7 bases. TRBV23-1 is known as an ORF, though its function is uncertain. The CDR3 contains 14 residues. With V trimmed by 4 bases and J by 1 base, 3 bases remained unmatched.

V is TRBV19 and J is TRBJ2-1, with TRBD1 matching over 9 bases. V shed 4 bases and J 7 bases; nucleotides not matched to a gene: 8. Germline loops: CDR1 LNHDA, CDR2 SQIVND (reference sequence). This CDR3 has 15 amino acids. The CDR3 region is CASSTPTGGKNEQFF. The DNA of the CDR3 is TGTGCCAGTAGTACCCCAACAGGGGGCAAAAATGAGCAGTTCTTC.

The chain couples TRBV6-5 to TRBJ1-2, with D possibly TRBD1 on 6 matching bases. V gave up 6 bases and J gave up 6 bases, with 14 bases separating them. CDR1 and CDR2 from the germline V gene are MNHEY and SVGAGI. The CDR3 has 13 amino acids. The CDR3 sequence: CASSPGQPNGYTF. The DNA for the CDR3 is TGTGCCAGCAGCCCAGGACAGCCAAATGGCTACACCTTC.

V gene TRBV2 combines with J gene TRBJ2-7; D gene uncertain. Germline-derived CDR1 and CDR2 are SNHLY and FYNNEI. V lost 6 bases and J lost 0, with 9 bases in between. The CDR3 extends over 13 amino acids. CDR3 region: CASSLESSYEQYF. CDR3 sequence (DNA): TGTGCCAGCAGCCTAGAAAGCTCCTACGAGCAGTACTTC.

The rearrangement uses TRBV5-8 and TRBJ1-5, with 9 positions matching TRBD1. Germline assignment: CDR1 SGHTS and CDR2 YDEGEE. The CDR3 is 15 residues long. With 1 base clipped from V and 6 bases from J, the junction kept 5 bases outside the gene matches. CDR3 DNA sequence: TGTGCCAGCAGCTTGACAGGGGGCGGGAGTCAGCCCCAGCATTTT. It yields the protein CASSLTGGGSQPQHF.

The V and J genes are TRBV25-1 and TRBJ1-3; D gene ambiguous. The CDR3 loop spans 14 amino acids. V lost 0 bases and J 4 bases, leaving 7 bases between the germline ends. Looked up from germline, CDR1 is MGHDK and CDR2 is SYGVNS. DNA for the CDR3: TGTGCCAGCAGTGAATATATCGGGGGAAACACCATATATTTT. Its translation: CASSEYIGGNTIYF. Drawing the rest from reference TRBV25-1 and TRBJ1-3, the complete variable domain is EADIYQTPRYLVIGTGKKITLECSQTMGHDKMYWYQQDPGMELHLIHYSYGVNSTEKGDLSSESTVSRIRTEHFPLTLESARPSHTSQYLCASSEYIGGNTIYFGEGSWLTVV.

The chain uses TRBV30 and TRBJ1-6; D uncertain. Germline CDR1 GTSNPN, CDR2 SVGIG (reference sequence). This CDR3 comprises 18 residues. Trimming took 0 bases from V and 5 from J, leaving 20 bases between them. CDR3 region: CAWSVSRQRISDNSPLHF. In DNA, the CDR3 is TGTGCCTGGAGTGTAAGTCGGCAGCGAATAAGTGATAATTCACCCCTCCACTTT.

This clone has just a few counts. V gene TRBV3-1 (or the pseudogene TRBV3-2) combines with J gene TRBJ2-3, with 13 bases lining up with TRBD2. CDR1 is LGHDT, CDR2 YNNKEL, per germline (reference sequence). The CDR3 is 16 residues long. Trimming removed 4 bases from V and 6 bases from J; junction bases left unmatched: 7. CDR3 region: CASSPRTSGSGDTQYF. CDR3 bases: TGTGCCAGCAGCCCCCGGACTAGCGGGAGTGGGGATACGCAGTATTTT.

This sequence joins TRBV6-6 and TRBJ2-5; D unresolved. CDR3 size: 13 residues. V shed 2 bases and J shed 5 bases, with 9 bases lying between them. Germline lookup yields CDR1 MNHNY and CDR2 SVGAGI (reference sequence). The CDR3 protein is CASSYMNGETQYF. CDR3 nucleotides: TGTGCCAGCAGTTACATGAACGGTGAGACCCAGTACTTC.

The CDR3 here is CATSYSGGPRELFF. CDR3 DNA sequence: TGTGCCACCAGCTACAGCGGGGGGCCCAGGGAGCTGTTTTTT. The V call is TRBV24-1, the J call TRBJ2-2; 9 bases fit TRBD2. This CDR3 is built from 14 residues. Germline V gene sequence: CDR1 KGHDR, CDR2 SFDVKD. The trim removed 7 bases at V and 9 bases at J, leaving 8 bases unmatched.